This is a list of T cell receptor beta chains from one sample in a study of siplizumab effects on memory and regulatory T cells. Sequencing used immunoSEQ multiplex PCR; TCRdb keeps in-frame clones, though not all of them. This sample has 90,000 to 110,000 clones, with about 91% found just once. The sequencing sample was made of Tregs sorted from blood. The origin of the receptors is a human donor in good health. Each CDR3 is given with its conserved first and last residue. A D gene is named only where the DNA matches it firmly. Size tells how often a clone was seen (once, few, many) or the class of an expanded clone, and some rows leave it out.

CASSLVGSRQPQHF,TGTGCCAGCAGTTTAGTCGGTAGTCGGCAGCCCCAGCATTTT,TRBJ1-5,TRBV27,-,once
CASTPGSFQETQYF,TGTGCCAGCACCCCTGGTTCCTTTCAAGAGACCCAGTACTTC,TRBJ2-5,TRBV6-5,-,-
CASTPQGLANTGELFF,TGTGCCAGCACCCCCCAAGGGCTTGCTAACACCGGGGAGCTGTTTTTT,TRBJ2-2,TRBV11-2,-,-
CASSLERQIRNYGYTF,TGTGCCAGCAGCTTGGAGCGACAGATCCGTAACTATGGCTACACCTTC,TRBJ1-2,TRBV5-4,-,once
CASSPVGGAAFF,TGTGCCAGCAGCCCAGTAGGAGGCGCAGCTTTCTTT,TRBJ1-1,TRBV11-2,-,-
CAWSAQGNQPQHF,TGTGCCTGGAGTGCACAGGGTAATCAGCCCCAGCATTTT,TRBJ1-5,TRBV30,-,-
CASSFRGTSGSYEQYF,TGCGCCAGCAGCTTCCGTGGGACTAGCGGGAGTTACGAGCAGTACTTC,TRBJ2-7,TRBV5-1,TRBD2,-
CASGISGQGFSGANVLTF,TGTGCCAGTGGAATATCGGGACAGGGATTCTCTGGGGCCAACGTCCTGACTTTC,TRBJ2-6,TRBV19,TRBD1,-
CASSQDPRYEQYF,TGTGCCAGCAGCCAAGATCCCCGTTACGAGCAGTACTTC,TRBJ2-7,TRBV4-2,-,-
CASSPPGLAGLGYTGELFF,TGTGCCAGCAGTCCCCCGGGACTAGCGGGACTTGGATACACCGGGGAGCTGTTTTTT,TRBJ2-2,TRBV27,TRBD2,-
CASSQTAHTEAFF,TGTGCCAGCAGCCAGACGGCCCACACTGAAGCTTTCTTT,TRBJ1-1,TRBV5-6,-,-
CASSLQGAFQPQHF,TGTGCCAGCAGTTTACAGGGGGCGTTTCAGCCCCAGCATTTT,TRBJ1-5,TRBV28,TRBD1,-
CASGFGRLNTEAFF,TGTGCTAGTGGTTTTGGGAGACTGAACACTGAAGCTTTCTTT,TRBJ1-1,TRBV12-5,-,-
CASSLQVAGTGELFF,TGTGCCAGCAGCTTGCAAGTAGCCGGCACCGGGGAGCTGTTTTTT,TRBJ2-2,TRBV5-5,-,-
CASSGEAPHVSTLHF,TGTGCCAGCAGCGGGGAGGCTCCTCACGTCAGCACCCTCCACTTT,TRBJ1-6,TRBV27,-,-
CASSYDNRLYGYTF,TGTGCCAGCAGTTACGACAACAGGCTTTATGGCTACACCTTC,TRBJ1-2,TRBV6-5,-,-
CASGTDRIQTQYF,TGTGCCAGCGGGACAGATCGGATTCAGACCCAGTACTTC,TRBJ2-5,TRBV2,TRBD1,-
CASSLTGALFSYEQYF,TGTGCCAGCAGCTTGACAGGGGCCCTCTTTTCCTACGAGCAGTACTTC,TRBJ2-7,TRBV7-8,TRBD1,-
CASSELRTGVGYTF,TGTGCCAGCAGTGAATTGAGGACAGGGGTCGGCTACACCTTC,TRBJ1-2,TRBV25-1,TRBD1,-
CASSYEGTDTQYF,TGTGCCAGCAGTTACGAGGGCACAGATACGCAGTATTTT,TRBJ2-3,TRBV6-6,-,-
CASSPRAGEGYTF,TGTGCCAGCTCACCGAGGGCAGGGGAAGGCTACACCTTC,TRBJ1-2,TRBV18,-,few
CASSLGSGGQRDTQYF,TGTGCCAGCAGCTTAGGAAGCGGGGGGCAGCGGGATACGCAGTATTTT,TRBJ2-3,TRBV11-3,TRBD2,-